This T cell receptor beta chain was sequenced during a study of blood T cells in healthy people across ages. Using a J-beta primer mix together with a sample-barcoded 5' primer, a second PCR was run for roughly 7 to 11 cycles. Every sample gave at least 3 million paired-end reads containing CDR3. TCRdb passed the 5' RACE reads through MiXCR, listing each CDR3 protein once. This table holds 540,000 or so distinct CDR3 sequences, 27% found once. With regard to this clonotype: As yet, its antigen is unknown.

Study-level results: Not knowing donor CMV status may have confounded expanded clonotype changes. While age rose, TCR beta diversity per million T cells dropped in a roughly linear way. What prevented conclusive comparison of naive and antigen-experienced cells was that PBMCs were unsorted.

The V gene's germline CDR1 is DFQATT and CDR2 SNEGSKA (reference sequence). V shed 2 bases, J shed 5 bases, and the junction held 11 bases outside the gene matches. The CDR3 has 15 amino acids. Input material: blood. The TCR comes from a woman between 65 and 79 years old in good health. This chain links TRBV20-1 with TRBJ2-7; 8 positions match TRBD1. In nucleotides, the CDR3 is TGCAGTGCTAGAAGGGAGACAGGGGCTAGGAACGAGCAGTACTTC. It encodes CSARRETGARNEQYF.